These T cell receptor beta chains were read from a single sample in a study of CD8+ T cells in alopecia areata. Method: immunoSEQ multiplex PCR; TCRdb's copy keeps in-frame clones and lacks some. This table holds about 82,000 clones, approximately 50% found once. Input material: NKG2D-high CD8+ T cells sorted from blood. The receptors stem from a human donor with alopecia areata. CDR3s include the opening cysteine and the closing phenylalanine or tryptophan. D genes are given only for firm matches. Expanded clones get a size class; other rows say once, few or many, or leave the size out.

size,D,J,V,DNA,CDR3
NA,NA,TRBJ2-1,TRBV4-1,TGCGCCAGCAGCCCCGAGGAAGGATTCGGGTTGTATAAGTCCTACAATGAGCAGTTCTTC,CASSPEEGFGLYKSYNEQFF
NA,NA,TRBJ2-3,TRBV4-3,TGCGCCAGCAGCCCTCAGGAGGAGGGCACAGATACGCAGTATTTT,CASSPQEEGTDTQYF
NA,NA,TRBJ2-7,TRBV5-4,TGTGCCAGCAGCTCCGGACAGGGAGGGGACGAGCAGTACTTC,CASSSGQGGDEQYF
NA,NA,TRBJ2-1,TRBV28,TGTGCCAGCAGTTCTACTAGTTCCTACAATGAGCAGTTCTTC,CASSSTSSYNEQFF
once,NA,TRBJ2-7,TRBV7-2,TGTGCCAGCAGCTACGTCGGGGGAGAGCAGTACTTC,CASSYVGGEQYF
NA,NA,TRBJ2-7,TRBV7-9,TGTGCCAGCAGCGGCACGCGAGGGACGTCCTACGAGCAGTACTTC,CASSGTRGTSYEQYF
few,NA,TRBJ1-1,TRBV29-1,TGCAGCGGAAGAGGGGGGCTGGAAGCTTTCTTT,CSGRGGLEAFF
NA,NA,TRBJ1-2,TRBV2,TGTGCCAGCAGTGAAGCAGATTATGGCTACACCTTC,CASSEADYGYTF
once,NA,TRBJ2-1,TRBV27,TGTGCCAGCAGTCCCTCGGGGGCGACCAGCTCCTACAATGAGCAGTTCTTC,CASSPSGATSSYNEQFF
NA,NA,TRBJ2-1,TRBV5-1,TGCGCCAGCAGCTCGTTAGACTACCACGCCTACAATGAGCAGTTCTTC,CASSSLDYHAYNEQFF
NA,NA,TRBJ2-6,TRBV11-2,TGTGCCAGTGACATGATCTCTGGGGCCAACGTCCTGACTTTC,CASDMISGANVLTF
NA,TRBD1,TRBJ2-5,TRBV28,TGTGCCAGCAGTTCCCGACAGGGCTCGGGCCAAGAGACCCAGTACTTC,CASSSRQGSGQETQYF
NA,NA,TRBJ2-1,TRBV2,TGTGCCAGCAGATCGAAGGGGAACAATGAGCAGTTCTTC,CASRSKGNNEQFF
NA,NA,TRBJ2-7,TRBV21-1,TGTGCCAGCAGCAAAGCAGGGGGCCTGAGCTCCTACGAGCAGTACTTC,CASSKAGGLSSYEQYF
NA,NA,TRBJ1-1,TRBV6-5,TGTGCCAGCAGTTATCGGGATAACACTGAAGCTTTCTTT,CASSYRDNTEAFF
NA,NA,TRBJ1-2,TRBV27,TGTGCCAGCAGTTTAACAGGGAACTATGGCTACACCTTC,CASSLTGNYGYTF
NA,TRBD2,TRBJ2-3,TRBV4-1,TGCGCCAGCAGCCAAGATCCCCATAGCGGGTACGGCACAGATACGCAGTATTTT,CASSQDPHSGYGTDTQYF
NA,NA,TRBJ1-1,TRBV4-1,TGCGCCAGCAGCCATGGACCCGGGACCTCTGAAGCTTTCTTT,CASSHGPGTSEAFF
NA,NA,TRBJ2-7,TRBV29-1,TGCAGCGTTGAATCAGGGATGGACGAGCAGTACTTC,CSVESGMDEQYF
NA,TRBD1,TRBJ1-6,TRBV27,TGTGCCAGCAGTTTATCCGGAAGGTACAGGGGTTATTCACCCCTCCACTTT,CASSLSGRYRGYSPLHF
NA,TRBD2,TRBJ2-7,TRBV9,TGTGCCAGCAGCCCCGGGGGGGGCTACGAGCAGTACTTC,CASSPGGGYEQYF
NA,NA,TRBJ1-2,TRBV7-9,TGTGCCAGCGCCGCGGGGAACTATGGCTACACCTTC,CASAAGNYGYTF
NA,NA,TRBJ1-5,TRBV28,TGTGCCAGCAGTTTAATATTCGAACAAGATAGCAATCAGCCCCAGCATTTT,CASSLIFEQDSNQPQHF
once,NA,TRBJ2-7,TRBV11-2,TGTGCCAGCAGCCCCCACTACGAGCAGTACTTC,CASSPHYEQYF
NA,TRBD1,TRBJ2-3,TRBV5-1,TGCGCCAGCAGTCTCCTTGGGGGGACAGGAAGCACAGATACGCAGTATTTT,CASSLLGGTGSTDTQYF
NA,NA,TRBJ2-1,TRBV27,TGTGCCAGCAGTTTATCCCTGCGTGACTCCTACAATGAGCAGTTCTTC,CASSLSLRDSYNEQFF
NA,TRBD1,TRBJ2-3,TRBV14,TGTGCCAGCAGCCACGGACAGGGGAGAGATACGCAGTATTTT,CASSHGQGRDTQYF
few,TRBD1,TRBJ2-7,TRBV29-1,TGCAGCGTCGGGACAGCAACGAATTCCTACGAGCAGTACTTC,CSVGTATNSYEQYF
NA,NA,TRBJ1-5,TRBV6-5,TGTGCCAGCGGCCATAGCAATCAGCCCCAGCATTTT,CASGHSNQPQHF
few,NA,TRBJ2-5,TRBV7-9,TGTGCCAGCAGCCCTGAGTCCAGGGATATCCAGTACTTC,CASSPESRDIQYF
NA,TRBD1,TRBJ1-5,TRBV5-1,TGCGCCAGCGCGACAGGGGAGAGCAATCAGCCCCAGCATTTT,CASATGESNQPQHF
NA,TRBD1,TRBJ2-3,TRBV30,TGTGCCTGGACAAAGGGGGCCAGCACAGATACGCAGTATTTT,CAWTKGASTDTQYF
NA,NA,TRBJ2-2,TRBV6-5,TGTGCCAGCAGTTCCCTAAGCAGAGCCGGGGAGCTGTTTTTT,CASSSLSRAGELFF
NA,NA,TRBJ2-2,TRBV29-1,TGCAGCGTTGGCGGGAACACCGGGGAGCTGTTTTTT,CSVGGNTGELFF
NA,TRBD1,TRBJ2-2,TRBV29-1,TGCAGCGTTGAAGAATTTAGAGATTCCCGGACAGGACGTAGCACCGGGGAGCTGTTTTTT,CSVEEFRDSRTGRSTGELFF
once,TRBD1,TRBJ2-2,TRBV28,TGTGCCAGCAGTTACCCAGGGGGCACCGGGGAGCTGTTTTTT,CASSYPGGTGELFF
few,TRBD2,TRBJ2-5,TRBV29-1,TGCAGCGTCCGAATGGGACTAGCGGGAGTTGAGACCCAGTACTTC,CSVRMGLAGVETQYF
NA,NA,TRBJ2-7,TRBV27,TGTGCCAGCAGTTTACGGTTAGGCGGGGAGCAGTACTTC,CASSLRLGGEQYF
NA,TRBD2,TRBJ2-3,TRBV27,TGTGCCAGCAGTTTATCTCCTAGCGGGGACACAGATACGCAGTATTTT,CASSLSPSGDTDTQYF
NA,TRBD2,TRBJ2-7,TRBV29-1,TGCAGCGTTGATGGATGGGGGGGGAGCGATCCTAACTACGAGCAGTACTTC,CSVDGWGGSDPNYEQYF
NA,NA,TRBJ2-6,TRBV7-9,TGTGCCAGCAGCCCCCGTGAGGCTGGGGCCAACGTCCTGACTTTC,CASSPREAGANVLTF
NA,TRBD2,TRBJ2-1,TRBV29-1,TGCAGCGTTGAAGAAGCACTAGCGGGAGTGGAGTTCTTC,CSVEEALAGVEFF
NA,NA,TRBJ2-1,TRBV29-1,TGCAGCGTTGAAGATCAGAGGGGTTGGCTATACAATGAGCAGTTCTTC,CSVEDQRGWLYNEQFF